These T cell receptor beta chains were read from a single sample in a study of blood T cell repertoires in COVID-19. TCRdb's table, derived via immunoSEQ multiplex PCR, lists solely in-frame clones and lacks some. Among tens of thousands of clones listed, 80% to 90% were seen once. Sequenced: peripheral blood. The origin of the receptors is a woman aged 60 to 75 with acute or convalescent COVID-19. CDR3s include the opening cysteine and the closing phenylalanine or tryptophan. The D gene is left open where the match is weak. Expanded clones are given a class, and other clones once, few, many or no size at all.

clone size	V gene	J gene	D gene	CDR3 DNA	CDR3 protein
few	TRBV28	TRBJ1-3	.	TGTGCCAGCAGTTTCGGTCGGTCAGCGATTGGAAACACCATATATTTT	CASSFGRSAIGNTIYF
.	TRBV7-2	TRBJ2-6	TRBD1	TGTGCCAGCAGTCCCGACAGGGTTGGGGCCAACGTCCTGACTTTC	CASSPDRVGANVLTF
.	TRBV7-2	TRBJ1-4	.	TGTGCCAGCAGCTTGCGGGGGGGTAATGAAAAACTGTTTTTT	CASSLRGGNEKLFF
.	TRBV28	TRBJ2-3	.	TGTGCCAGCAGTTTAAGGGGTACCACAGATACGCAGTATTTT	CASSLRGTTDTQYF
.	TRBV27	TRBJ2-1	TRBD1	TGTGCCAGCAGTTTAGTGTTGGGACAGGTCGACAATGAGCAGTTCTTC	CASSLVLGQVDNEQFF
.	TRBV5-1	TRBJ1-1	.	TGCGCCATAAACCAGGGGAGCATCACTGAAGCTTTCTTT	CAINQGSITEAFF
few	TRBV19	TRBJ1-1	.	TGTGCCAGTCGACCCTGGGGCGGGGGGAACACTGAAGCTTTCTTT	CASRPWGGGNTEAFF
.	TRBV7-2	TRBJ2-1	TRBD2	TGTGCCAGCAGCCCAGGGACTAGCGGGAGGTTAGAGCAGTTCTTC	CASSPGTSGRLEQFF
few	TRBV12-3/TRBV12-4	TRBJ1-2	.	TGTGCCAGCTATTCAATGCGGGACTATGGCTACACCTTC	CASYSMRDYGYTF
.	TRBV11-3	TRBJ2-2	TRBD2	TGTGCCAGCAGCTTAGGCGGGAGTAGAACCGGGGAGCTGTTTTTT	CASSLGGSRTGELFF
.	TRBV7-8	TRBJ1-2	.	TGTGCCAGCAGCTTGAACAGGGCTCCGGGCTATGGCTACACCTTC	CASSLNRAPGYGYTF
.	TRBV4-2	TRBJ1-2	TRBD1	TGTGCCAGCAGCCAGGGACAGAAAGCCTATGGCTACACCTTC	CASSQGQKAYGYTF
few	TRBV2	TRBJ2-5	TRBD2	TGTGCCAGCAAGGCGGGGGGGGAGACCCAGTACTTC	CASKAGGETQYF
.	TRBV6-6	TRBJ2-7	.	TGTGCCAGCAGTCGTGAGCGGGACAGGGGGCTAGCGGGGGGCCGCGAGCAGTACTTC	CASSRERDRGLAGGREQYF
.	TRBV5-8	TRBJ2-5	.	TGTGCCAGCAGCGTGAGGTCTACATTACAAGAGACCCAGTACTTC	CASSVRSTLQETQYF
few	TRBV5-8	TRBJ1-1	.	TGTGCCAGCACCTCCGGGGTGAGGCCGAACACTGAAGCTTTCTTT	CASTSGVRPNTEAFF
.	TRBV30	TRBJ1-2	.	TGTGCCCGAACGGGGAGCCTAAGGAGCTATGGCTACACCTTC	CARTGSLRSYGYTF
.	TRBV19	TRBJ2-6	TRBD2	TGTGCCAGTAGAAAAATAGCGGGAGAGTTCTCTGGGGCCAACGTCCTGACTTTC	CASRKIAGEFSGANVLTF
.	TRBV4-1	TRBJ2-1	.	TGCGCCAGCAGCCAAGATGTGTGGGGGGGCTGGGATGAGCAGTTCTTC	CASSQDVWGGWDEQFF
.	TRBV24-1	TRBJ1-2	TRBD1	TGTGCCACCCCCTCATGGGACAGGACTATCCTTAACTATGGCTACACCTTC	CATPSWDRTILNYGYTF
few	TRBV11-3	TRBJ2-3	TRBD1	TGTGCCAGCAGCTTGTCTGGACAGGGGGCGCCAACAGATACGCAGTATTTT	CASSLSGQGAPTDTQYF
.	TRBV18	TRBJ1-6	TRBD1	TGTGCCAGCTCCGGGACAGGAGATTATTCACCCCTCCACTTT	CASSGTGDYSPLHF
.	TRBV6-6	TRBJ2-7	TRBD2	TGTGCCAGCAGTCAACAAAGCCAGACTAGCGGGAGGGCCTTATACTCTTACGAGCAGTACTTC	CASSQQSQTSGRALYSYEQYF
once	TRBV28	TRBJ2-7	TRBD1	TGTGCCAGCAGTTCGACAGGGCCGCGGGAGCAGTACTTC	CASSSTGPREQYF
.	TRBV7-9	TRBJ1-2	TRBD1	TGTGCCAGCAGGCCCAGACAGGGCTACTTCTATGGCTACACCTTC	CASRPRQGYFYGYTF